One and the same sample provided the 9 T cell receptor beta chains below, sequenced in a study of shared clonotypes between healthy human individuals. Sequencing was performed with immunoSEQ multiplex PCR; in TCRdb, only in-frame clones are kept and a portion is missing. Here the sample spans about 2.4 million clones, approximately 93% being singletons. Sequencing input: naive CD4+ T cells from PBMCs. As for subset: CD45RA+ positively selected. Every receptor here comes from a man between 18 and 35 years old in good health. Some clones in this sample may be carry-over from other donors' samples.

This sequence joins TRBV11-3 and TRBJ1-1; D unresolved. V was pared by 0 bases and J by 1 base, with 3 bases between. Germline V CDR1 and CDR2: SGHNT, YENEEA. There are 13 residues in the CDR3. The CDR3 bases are TGTGCCAGCAGCTTAGACGAGAACACTGAAGCTTTCTTT. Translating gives CASSLDENTEAFF.

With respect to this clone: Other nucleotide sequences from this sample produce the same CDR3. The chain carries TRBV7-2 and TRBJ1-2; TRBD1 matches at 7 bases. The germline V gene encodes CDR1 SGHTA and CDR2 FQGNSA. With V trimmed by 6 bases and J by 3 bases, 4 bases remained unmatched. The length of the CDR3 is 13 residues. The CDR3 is CASSSGTDYGYTF. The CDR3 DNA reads TGTGCCAGCAGTTCCGGGACAGACTATGGCTACACCTTC.

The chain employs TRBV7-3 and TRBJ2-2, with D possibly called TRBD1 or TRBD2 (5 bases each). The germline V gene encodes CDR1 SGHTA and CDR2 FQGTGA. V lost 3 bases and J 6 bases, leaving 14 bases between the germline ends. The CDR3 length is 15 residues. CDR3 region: CASSLGQGVPGELFF. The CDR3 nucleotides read TGTGCCAGCAGCTTGGGGCAGGGAGTCCCCGGGGAGCTGTTTTTT. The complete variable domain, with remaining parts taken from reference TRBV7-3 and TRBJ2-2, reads GAGVSQTPSNKVTEKGKYVELRCDPISGHTALYWYRQSLGQGPEFLIYFQGTGAADDSGLPNDRFFAVRPEGSVSTLKIQRTERGDSAVYLCASSLGQGVPGELFFGEGSRLTVL.

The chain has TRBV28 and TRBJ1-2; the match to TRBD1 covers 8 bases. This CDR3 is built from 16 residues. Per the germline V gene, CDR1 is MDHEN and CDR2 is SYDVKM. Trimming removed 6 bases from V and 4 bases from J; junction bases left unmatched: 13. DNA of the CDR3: TGTGCCAGCAGCACCCAAGCCCCAGGACAGGGCTATGGCTACACCTTC. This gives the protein CASSTQAPGQGYGYTF.

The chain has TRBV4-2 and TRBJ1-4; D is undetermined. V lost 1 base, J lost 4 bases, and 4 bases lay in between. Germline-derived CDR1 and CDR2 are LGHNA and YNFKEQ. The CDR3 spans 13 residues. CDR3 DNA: TGTGCCAGCAGCCAAGCGGGTAATGAAAAACTGTTTTTT. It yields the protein CASSQAGNEKLFF.

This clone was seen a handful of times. CDR3 region: CASSLQGDVSQYF. The CDR3 DNA sequence: TGCGCCAGCAGCTTGCAGGGGGACGTGTCGCAGTACTTC. The V call is TRBV5-1, the J call TRBJ2-7, with 7 positions matching TRBD1. The CDR3 loop spans 13 amino acids. Germline V gene sequence: CDR1 SGHRS, CDR2 YFSETQ. V lost 1 base and J lost 9; bases outside the gene matches: 7.

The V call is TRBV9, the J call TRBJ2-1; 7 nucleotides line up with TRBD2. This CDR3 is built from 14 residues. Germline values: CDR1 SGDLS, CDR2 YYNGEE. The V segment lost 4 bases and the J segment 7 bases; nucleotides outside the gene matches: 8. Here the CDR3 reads CASSRAGFENEQFF. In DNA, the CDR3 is TGTGCCAGCAGCAGAGCGGGATTTGAGAATGAGCAGTTCTTC.

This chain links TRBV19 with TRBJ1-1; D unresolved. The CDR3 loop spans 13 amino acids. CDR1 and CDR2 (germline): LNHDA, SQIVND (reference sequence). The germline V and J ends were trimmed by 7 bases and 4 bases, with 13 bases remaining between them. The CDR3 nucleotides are TGTGCCAGTATTGATATTATAGGCACTGAAGCTTTCTTT. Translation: CASIDIIGTEAFF.

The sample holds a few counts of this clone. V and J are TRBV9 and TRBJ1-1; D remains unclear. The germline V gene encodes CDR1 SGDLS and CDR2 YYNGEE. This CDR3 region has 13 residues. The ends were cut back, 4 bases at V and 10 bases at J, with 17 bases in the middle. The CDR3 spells CASSLNTEAVAFF. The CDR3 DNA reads TGTGCCAGCAGCCTAAATACCGAGGCGGTAGCTTTCTTT.